The rows below give T cell receptor beta chains drawn from one sample of a study of radiotherapy plus CTLA-4 blockade in lung cancer. Profiled with immunoSEQ multiplex PCR; TCRdb holds only in-frame clones, not every one. This table has about 46,000 clones, about three quarters appearing once. Sequencing was performed on peripheral blood, taken from a patient treated with radiotherapy plus ipilimumab. Every receptor here comes from a human donor with non-small cell lung cancer whose response to radiotherapy plus ipilimumab could not be evaluated. The CDR3 runs from the conserved cysteine through the conserved F or W. The D gene is left open where the match is weak. Clone size is not always given. Where it is, it says once, few, many or a class for expanded clones.

.	.	TRBV7-2	TRBJ1-1	TGTGCCAGCAGCGCCTGGGGGCCCGACACTGAAGCTTTCTTT	CASSAWGPDTEAFF
.	TRBD1	TRBV28	TRBJ2-1	TGTGCCAGCCTACCCACACACCCGGGACAGGTGAGGGGGAATGAGCAGTTCTTC	CASLPTHPGQVRGNEQFF
.	TRBD1	TRBV28	TRBJ1-1	TGTGCCAGCAGAAAAGGACAGGGGCTTGTTGGTGAAGCTTTCTTT	CASRKGQGLVGEAFF
.	.	TRBV27	TRBJ2-7	TGTGCCAGCAGTCGCCTGCGACAGGGAGGCTACGAGCAGTACTTC	CASSRLRQGGYEQYF
.	TRBD2	TRBV30	TRBJ2-1	TGTGCCACGACTAGCGGGGACTACATTGAGCAGTTCTTC	CATTSGDYIEQFF
.	.	TRBV28	TRBJ1-2	TGTGCCAGCAGTTTTCCCCCTGGACAGTCCTATGGCTACACCTTC	CASSFPPGQSYGYTF
.	.	TRBV6-5	TRBJ1-6	TGTGCCAGCAGTTACTCCGGCAGGGATAATTCACCCCTCCACTTT	CASSYSGRDNSPLHF
once	.	TRBV5-8	TRBJ1-1	TGTGCCAGCAGAGTCCCCGACAGGTTGAACACTGAAGCTTTCTTT	CASRVPDRLNTEAFF
once	TRBD1	TRBV11-1	TRBJ2-2	TGTGCCAGCAGCTTCGCAACCTCCGGGACAGGAAAGACCGGGGAGCTGTTTTTT	CASSFATSGTGKTGELFF
once	.	TRBV4-1	TRBJ1-1	TGCGCCAGCAGCCACGCCCAGGGGCGACGCACTGAAGCTTTCTTT	CASSHAQGRRTEAFF
.	.	TRBV19	TRBJ2-5	TGTGCCAGTAACCCTAGGGGTCAAGAGACCCAGTACTTC	CASNPRGQETQYF
.	.	TRBV6-5	TRBJ1-3	TGTGCCAGCAGTTACTCCGACAGGATCTCTGGAAACACCATATATTTT	CASSYSDRISGNTIYF
.	TRBD1	TRBV10-1	TRBJ1-1	TGCGCCAGCAGTGAGTACCCGAGGGGGCTGTTAGCTTTCTTT	CASSEYPRGLLAFF
.	TRBD1	TRBV9	TRBJ2-7	TGTGCCAGCAGCGTAGTAGGACAGGGGGGGGCAGAGCAGTACTTC	CASSVVGQGGAEQYF
.	TRBD2	TRBV4-1	TRBJ2-5	TGCGCCAGCAGCCAAGTAGCGGGGGTGGGAGAGACCCAGTACTTC	CASSQVAGVGETQYF
.	.	TRBV5-4	TRBJ2-5	TGTGCCAGCAGCTTGCCACTCCGGGAAGAGACCCAGTACTTC	CASSLPLREETQYF
.	TRBD1	TRBV7-2	TRBJ1-1	TGTGCCAGCAGCTTCTCATTACAGGGGGTAGCGTTCTTT	CASSFSLQGVAFF
.	.	TRBV2	TRBJ1-2	TGTGCCAGCAGTCCCGGGGGGCGGCAGGGCGGGTATGGCTACACCTTC	CASSPGGRQGGYGYTF
.	.	TRBV28	TRBJ1-6	TGTGCCAGCAGTTTCGGCAGGGAGGCTTCACCCCTCCACTTT	CASSFGREASPLHF
.	TRBD2	TRBV5-4	TRBJ2-2	TGTGCCAGCAGGGGAGGACTAGCGGCCGGGGAGCTGTTTTTT	CASRGGLAAGELFF
few	TRBD2	TRBV15	TRBJ2-5	TGTGCCACCAGGGTAGCGGGGGGGAGAGTGGAGACCCAGTACTTC	CATRVAGGRVETQYF
.	.	TRBV27	TRBJ1-1	TGTGCCAGCAGTTTATCGGGACACATGAACACTGAAGCTTTCTTT	CASSLSGHMNTEAFF
.	.	TRBV30	TRBJ2-7	TGTGCCTGGAGTGTACAGCCTTACTCCTACGAGCAGTACTTC	CAWSVQPYSYEQYF
.	.	TRBV2	TRBJ1-2	TGTGCCAGCAACACCCGGGGGGACCTCTATGGCTACACCTTC	CASNTRGDLYGYTF
.	.	TRBV2	TRBJ2-2	TGTGCCAGCACGGACTATCCAACCGGGGAGCTGTTTTTT	CASTDYPTGELFF
.	TRBD1	TRBV13	TRBJ1-1	TGTGCCAGCAGCTTGGGACAGGGTGTGACTGAAGCTTTCTTT	CASSLGQGVTEAFF
.	.	TRBV18	TRBJ2-2	TGTGCCAGCTCACCCCGACAGGAAATCACCGGGGAGCTGTTTTTT	CASSPRQEITGELFF
few	TRBD2	TRBV7-2	TRBJ2-7	TGTGCCAGCAGGCGGACTAGCGAGACCTACGAGCAGTACTTC	CASRRTSETYEQYF
.	TRBD1	TRBV5-8	TRBJ1-5	TGTGCCAGCAGCCTGTCACAGGGGGCTTGGGGTCAGCCCCAGCATTTT	CASSLSQGAWGQPQHF
.	TRBD2	TRBV9	TRBJ2-3	TGTGCCAGCAGCGTAGTGGGGACTAGCGTCCCAGATACGCAGTATTTT	CASSVVGTSVPDTQYF
medium-sized	.	TRBV28	TRBJ1-5	TGTGCCAGCAGTCTCCGGACAGTGAATCAGCCCCAGCATTTT	CASSLRTVNQPQHF
once	TRBD2	TRBV7-2	TRBJ2-3	TGTGCCAGCACCAAGGGACTAGCGGGGGGCACAGATACGCAGTATTTT	CASTKGLAGGTDTQYF